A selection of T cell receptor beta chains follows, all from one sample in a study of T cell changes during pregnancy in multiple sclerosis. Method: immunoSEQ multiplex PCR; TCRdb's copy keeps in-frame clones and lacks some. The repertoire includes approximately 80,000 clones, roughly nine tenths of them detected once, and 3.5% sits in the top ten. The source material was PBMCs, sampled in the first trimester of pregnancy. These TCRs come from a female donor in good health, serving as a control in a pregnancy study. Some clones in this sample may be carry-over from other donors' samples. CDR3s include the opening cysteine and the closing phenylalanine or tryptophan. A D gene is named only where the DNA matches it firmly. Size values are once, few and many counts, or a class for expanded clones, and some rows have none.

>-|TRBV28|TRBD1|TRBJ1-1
CASSPSRGQVEAFF
TGTGCCAGCAGCCCTTCCAGGGGGCAAGTTGAAGCTTTCTTT
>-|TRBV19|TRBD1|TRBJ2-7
CASIPYRDRGRRSEQYF
TGTGCCAGTATTCCCTACCGGGACAGGGGGCGACGTAGCGAGCAGTACTTC
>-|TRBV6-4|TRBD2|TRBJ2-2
CASSLLAGNTGELFF
TGTGCCAGCAGCCTACTAGCGGGGAACACCGGGGAGCTGTTTTTT
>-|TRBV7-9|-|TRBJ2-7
CASSEGQKELYEQYF
TGTGCCAGCAGCGAGGGCCAGAAGGAGCTCTACGAGCAGTACTTC
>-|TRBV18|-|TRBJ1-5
CASSPWEDQPQHF
TGTGCCAGCTCACCATGGGAGGATCAGCCCCAGCATTTT
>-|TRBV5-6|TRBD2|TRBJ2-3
CASSLAIAGGDTQYF
TGTGCCAGCAGCCTGGCGATAGCGGGGGGAGATACGCAGTATTTT
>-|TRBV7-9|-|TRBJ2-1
CASSFGPPGVTSEQFF
TGTGCCAGCAGCTTCGGGCCTCCGGGGGTTACTAGTGAGCAGTTCTTC
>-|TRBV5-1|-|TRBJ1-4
CASSFGHQEKLFF
TGCGCCAGCAGCTTCGGACATCAGGAAAAACTGTTTTTT
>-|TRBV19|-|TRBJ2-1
CASSSLARVEQFF
TGTGCCAGTAGTAGTCTAGCAAGGGTTGAGCAGTTCTTC
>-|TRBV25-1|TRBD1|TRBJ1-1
CASSDGDRAEAFF
TGTGCCAGCAGTGACGGTGACAGGGCAGAAGCTTTCTTT
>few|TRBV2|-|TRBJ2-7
CASSGLFYEQYF
TGTGCCAGCAGTGGACTATTCTACGAGCAGTACTTC
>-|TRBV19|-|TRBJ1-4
CASSMGQFHEKLFF
TGTGCCAGTAGTATGGGGCAGTTCCATGAAAAACTGTTTTTT
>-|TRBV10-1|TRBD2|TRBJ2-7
CASSKGLAGGPWVLYEQYF
TGCGCCAGCAGTAAGGGACTAGCGGGAGGGCCGTGGGTTTTATACGAGCAGTACTTC
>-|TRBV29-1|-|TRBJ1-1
CSVDGRNTEAFF
TGCAGCGTTGACGGGAGGAACACTGAAGCTTTCTTT
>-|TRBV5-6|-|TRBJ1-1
CASSLMRPNTEAFF
TGTGCCAGCAGCTTGATGCGGCCAAACACTGAAGCTTTCTTT
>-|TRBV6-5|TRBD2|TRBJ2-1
CASSYSGIPNEQFF
TGTGCCAGCAGTTACAGCGGGATACCCAATGAGCAGTTCTTC
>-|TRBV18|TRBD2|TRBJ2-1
CASSPPESSGSRVEQFF
TGTGCCAGCTCACCACCGGAGAGTAGCGGGAGTAGGGTTGAGCAGTTCTTC
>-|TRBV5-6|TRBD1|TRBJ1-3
CASSRDRITGNTIYF
TGTGCCAGCAGTCGGGACAGAATAACTGGAAACACCATATATTTT
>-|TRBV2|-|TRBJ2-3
CASRSQGASTDTQYF
TGTGCCAGCAGGTCACAGGGCGCATCCACAGATACGCAGTATTTT
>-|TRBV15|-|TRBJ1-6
CATAQDLYNSPLHF
TGTGCCACGGCGCAGGATCTCTATAATTCACCCCTCCACTTT
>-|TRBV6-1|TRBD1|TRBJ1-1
CASSTGQGATEAFF
TGTGCCAGCAGTACGGGACAGGGGGCCACTGAAGCTTTCTTT
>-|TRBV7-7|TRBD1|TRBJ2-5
CASSSSQGEYETQYF
TGTGCCAGCAGCTCCTCACAGGGGGAGTATGAGACCCAGTACTTC
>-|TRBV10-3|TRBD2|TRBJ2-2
CAISGTSGASGELFF
TGTGCCATCAGTGGGACTAGCGGGGCTTCCGGGGAGCTGTTTTTT
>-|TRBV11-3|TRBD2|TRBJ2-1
CASSALPAGDNEQFF
TGTGCCAGCAGCGCCCTGCCCGCGGGGGACAATGAGCAGTTCTTC
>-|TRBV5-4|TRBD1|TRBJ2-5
CASSLGTGGSETQYF
TGTGCCAGCAGCTTGGGGACAGGGGGTTCCGAGACCCAGTACTTC
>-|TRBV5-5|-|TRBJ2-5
CASSPGTPDQETQYF
TGTGCCAGCAGCCCGGGGACACCCGATCAAGAGACCCAGTACTTC
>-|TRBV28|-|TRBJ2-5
CASSRGGLPNQETQYF
TGTGCCAGCAGTCGAGGAGGTCTCCCTAACCAAGAGACCCAGTACTTC
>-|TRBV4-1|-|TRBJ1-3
CASSHLGGPASGNTIYF
TGCGCCAGCAGCCACCTCGGCGGGCCAGCCTCTGGAAACACCATATATTTT
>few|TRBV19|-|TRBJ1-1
CASTVGQQNTEAFF
TGTGCCAGTACCGTCGGACAACAGAACACTGAAGCTTTCTTT
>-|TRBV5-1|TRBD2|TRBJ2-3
CASRTSGGLTDTQYF
TGCGCCAGCAGAACAAGCGGGGGACTCACAGATACGCAGTATTTT
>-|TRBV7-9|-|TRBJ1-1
CASSLDRLMNTEAFF
TGTGCCAGCAGCTTAGACAGACTAATGAACACTGAAGCTTTCTTT
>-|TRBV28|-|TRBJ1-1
CASRYYTEAFF
TGTGCCAGCAGATATTACACTGAAGCTTTCTTT